Listed here is a single TCR beta chain. The source of the sample is a study of T cell changes during pregnancy in multiple sclerosis. This table comes from immunoSEQ multiplex PCR, and its TCRdb copy is limited to in-frame clones, with some not included. Among around 68,000 clones listed, over 75% were seen once. Germline V gene lookup returns CDR1 GTSNPN and CDR2 SVGIG (reference sequence). The CDR3 length is 12 residues. V lost 5 bases and J 2 bases, leaving 10 bases between the germline ends. The gene calls are TRBV30 and TRBJ2-7; a weak D match, TRBD2 (6 bases). This clonotype originated in a female donor with multiple sclerosis, enrolled in a pregnancy study. The starting material was peripheral blood, obtained in the third trimester of pregnancy. CDR3 in DNA: TGTGCCTGGGGAGGGGCCCCCTACGAGCAGTACTTC. This translates into CAWGGAPYEQYF.